The clone carrying this T cell receptor (beta chain) came up once. With 3 bases clipped from V and 5 bases from J, the junction kept 4 bases outside the gene matches. Germline CDR1 and CDR2: MDHEN and SYDVKM. The CDR3 totals 14 residues. The source of the sample is a study of blood T cell repertoires in COVID-19. Profiling relied on immunoSEQ multiplex PCR, and the TCRdb table lists in-frame clones only, not all of them. The sample yields about 270,000 clones, less than 90% seen once. This clonotype was obtained from a human donor in a cohort sampled during active COVID-19. The sequenced material came from peripheral blood. This chain uses TRBV28 with TRBJ2-4; 7 bases are a match to TRBD1. The CDR3 loop reads CASSFRDRENIQYF. For the CDR3, the DNA is TGTGCCAGCAGTTTTCGGGACAGAGAAAACATTCAGTACTTC.